The 32 T cell receptor beta chains presented below share a single source sample, sequenced in a study of blood T cell repertoires in COVID-19. This table comes from immunoSEQ multiplex PCR, and its TCRdb copy is limited to in-frame clones, with some not included. The table includes 220,000 or so clones, approximately 80% detected once. The specimen was PBMCs or T cells enriched from blood (not recorded which). The receptors were sampled from a woman aged 35 to 49 with acute COVID-19.

This chain uses TRBV20-1 with TRBJ2-3; 7 bases fit TRBD2. From germline, CDR1 is DFQATT and CDR2 SNEGSKA (reference sequence). The junction had 2 bases not matched to a gene; V was cut back by 3 bases and J by 8 bases. The CDR3 covers 11 residues. Written as DNA, the CDR3 is TGCAGTGCTAGCGGGAGGCTTACGCAGTATTTT. Translating it yields CSASGRLTQYF.

The rearrangement joins TRBV5-6 to TRBJ1-4, with D maybe TRBD1 (6 bases). The CDR3 consists of 15 residues. Germline CDR1 is SGHDT and CDR2 is YYEEEE. Trimming removed 4 bases at V and 8 bases at J, with 18 bases between. The CDR3 DNA reads as TGTGCCAGCAGCAGGGGGACAAACGGCGGGGAAAAACTGTTTTTT. Amino acid sequence: CASSRGTNGGEKLFF.

V gene TRBV25-1 combines with J gene TRBJ1-2; 7 positions agree with TRBD1. CDR3 length equals 13 residues. The V and J ends lost 10 bases and 4 bases, in that order; junction bases with no gene match: 9. Per germline, CDR1 MGHDK and CDR2 SYGVNS. The CDR3 coding sequence is TGTGCCACCCTTCGGGACAGCCTCTATGGCTACACCTTC. Translation: CATLRDSLYGYTF.

Turning to this clone: This CDR3 is also generated by other DNA sequences in the sample. The chain carries TRBV4-1 and TRBJ2-6; D remains unclear. The CDR3 runs 16 residues. Per germline, CDR1 MGHRA and CDR2 YSYEKL. The V end lost 0 bases, the J end lost 0 bases, and 6 bases lay between the germline ends. CDR3 in amino acids: CASSQERSSGANVLTF. CDR3 nucleotides: TGCGCCAGCAGCCAAGAAAGGAGCTCTGGGGCCAACGTCCTGACTTTC.

In this sample, this clone turned up once. This rearrangement joins TRBV7-2 to TRBJ1-5, with TRBD1 matching 9 bases. After removal of 5 bases from V and 7 bases from J, the junction contained 6 bases not matched to a gene. From germline, CDR1 is SGHTA and CDR2 FQGNSA. The CDR3 totals 14 residues. CDR3 amino acids: CASSTRQGDQPQHF. The CDR3 region has the DNA TGTGCCAGCAGCACCCGACAGGGGGACCAGCCCCAGCATTTT. The full variable domain, rest sourced from reference TRBV7-2 and TRBJ1-5, is GAGVSQSPSNKVTEKGKDVELRCDPISGHTALYWYRQSLGQGLEFLIYFQGNSAPDKSGLPSDRFSAERTGGSVSTLTIQRTQQEDSAVYLCASSTRQGDQPQHFGDGTRLSIL.

The V call is TRBV28, the J call TRBJ1-5; 10 bases line up with TRBD1. Germline CDR1 MDHEN, CDR2 SYDVKM. The V and J ends lost 7 bases and 5 bases, in that order; junction bases with no gene match: 11. The CDR3 is 16 amino acids. CDR3 in amino acids: CASNTEGQGRHQPQHF. The CDR3 DNA sequence: TGTGCCAGCAATACCGAGGGACAGGGGAGACATCAGCCCCAGCATTTT.

The rearrangement links TRBV6-2 or TRBV6-3 to TRBJ1-5, with 8 nucleotides matching TRBD1. CDR1 MNHEY and CDR2 SVGEGT come from the germline V gene. J lost 0 bases, V lost 5 bases, and 9 bases had no gene match. The CDR3 contains 17 residues. Written as DNA, the CDR3 is TGTGCCAGCAGTCGCACCGGGACAGGTTATAGCAATCAGCCCCAGCATTTT. Residues: CASSRTGTGYSNQPQHF.

For the CDR3, the DNA is TGTGCCAGCTCAACGAACAGGGACACTGAAGCTTTCTTT. Its translation is CASSTNRDTEAFF. The chain recombines TRBV18 with TRBJ1-1, with D perhaps TRBD1 (6 bases). CDR1 is KGHSH, CDR2 LQKENI, per germline. Trimming left V 5 bases short and J 3 bases short, with 10 bases between. The CDR3 spans 13 residues.

This chain uses TRBV5-8 with TRBJ2-5, with D possibly matching TRBD2 (5 bases). The CDR3 extends over 14 amino acids. CDR1 and CDR2 from the germline V gene are SGHTS and YDEGEE. Trimming removed 4 bases from V and 5 bases from J, with 15 bases in between. CDR3 sequence (DNA): TGTGCCAGCAGCGCCGAGAGGGCAGAGGAGACCCAGTACTTC. This gives the protein CASSAERAEETQYF.

The chain has TRBV3-1 (or the pseudogene TRBV3-2) and TRBJ2-1; weak D call: TRBD2 (6 bases). CDR1 and CDR2 (germline): LGHDT, YNNKEL (reference sequence). Trimming stripped 3 bases from V and 4 bases from J, with 13 bases between. This CDR3 region has 15 residues. CDR3 amino acids: CASSHLTAGYNEQFF. In DNA form, the CDR3 reads TGTGCCAGCAGCCACCTTACGGCGGGATACAATGAGCAGTTCTTC.

This clone has only a few counts. The rearrangement joins TRBV3-1 (or the pseudogene TRBV3-2) to TRBJ2-5; tentative D call: TRBD2 (6 bases). CDR3 length equals 14 residues. Germline V gives CDR1 LGHDT, CDR2 YNNKEL (reference sequence). Deletions cut 0 bases from V and 7 bases from J, with 12 bases between. The DNA for the CDR3 is TGTGCCAGCAGCCAAGATCAGAGGGGAGGGACCCAGTACTTC. This codes for CASSQDQRGGTQYF.

V and J are TRBV5-1 and TRBJ1-4, with D perhaps TRBD1 (5 bases). Germline lookup yields CDR1 SGHRS and CDR2 YFSETQ. This CDR3 has 14 amino acids. Trimming cost V 4 bases and J 0 bases, with 7 bases left between them. The CDR3 here is CASSPQATNEKLFF. CDR3 in DNA: TGCGCCAGCAGCCCACAGGCAACTAATGAAAAACTGTTTTTT.

The J gene is TRBJ2-7, the V gene TRBV4-2; D remains ambiguous. V shed 1 base and J shed 1 base, with 11 bases lying between them. From germline, CDR1 is LGHNA and CDR2 YNFKEQ. The CDR3 contains 15 residues. The DNA for the CDR3 is TGTGCCAGCAGCCAAGTCTACGGTTCTTCCTACGAGCAGTACTTC. It specifies CASSQVYGSSYEQYF.

The rearrangement links TRBV7-8 to TRBJ2-3; TRBD2 matches 9 bases. The CDR3 loop spans 13 amino acids. The J segment lost 6 bases and the V segment lost 5 bases, leaving 3 bases of the junction unmatched. Germline values: CDR1 SGHVS, CDR2 FQNEAQ. As DNA, the CDR3 is TGTGCCAGCAGCCGTAGCGGGGGCGATACGCAGTATTTT. As protein: CASSRSGGDTQYF. The whole variable domain, remainder taken from reference TRBV7-8 and TRBJ2-3, is GAGVSQSPRYKVAKRGQDVALRCDPISGHVSLFWYQQALGQGPEFLTYFQNEAQLDKSGLPSDRFFAERPEGSVSTLKIQRTQQEDSAVYLCASSRSGGDTQYFGPGTRLTVL.

The chain joins TRBV19 to TRBJ1-2, with unresolved D. Deletions cut 5 bases from V and 8 bases from J, with 9 bases between. The CDR3 sequence is 11 residues long. The germline V gene has CDR1 LNHDA and CDR2 SQIVND (reference sequence). The DNA of the CDR3 is TGTGCCAGTAGTCTAGGAGGGGGCTACACCTTC. The encoded protein is CASSLGGGYTF.

The chain carries TRBV6-1 and TRBJ2-2; 8 positions agree with TRBD1. The V gene end was trimmed by 4 bases and the J gene end by 1 base; junction bases not matched to a gene: 11. CDR1 is MNHNS and CDR2 is SASEGT in the germline V gene. The CDR3 is 18 amino acids. DNA for the CDR3: TGTGCCAGCAGTGCAAATCCAGGGGGCATAGGGAACACCGGGGAGCTGTTTTTT. The encoded protein is CASSANPGGIGNTGELFF.

The chain combines TRBV19 with TRBJ1-6, with TRBD1 matching 9 bases. The CDR3 has 16 amino acids. With 0 bases clipped from V and 6 bases from J, the junction kept 3 bases outside the gene matches. Per germline, CDR1 LNHDA and CDR2 SQIVND (reference sequence). The chain's CDR3 is CASSIERDRVNSPLHF. DNA of the CDR3: TGTGCCAGTAGTATAGAAAGGGACAGGGTTAATTCACCCCTCCACTTT. The whole variable domain, remainder taken from reference TRBV19 and TRBJ1-6, is DGGITQSPKYLFRKEGQNVTLSCEQNLNHDAMYWYRQDPGQGLRLIYYSQIVNDFQKGDIAEGYSVSREKKESFPLTVTSAQKNPTAFYLCASSIERDRVNSPLHFGNGTRLTVT.

The chain uses TRBV6-5 and TRBJ2-1; TRBD2 might be the D (6 bases). The CDR3 is 14 residues long. CDR1 MNHEY and CDR2 SVGAGI come from the germline V gene. The V and J ends lost 7 bases and 1 base respectively, with 11 bases between them. CDR3 sequence (DNA): TGTGCCAGCACCCAGGGAGGTTCCTACAATGAGCAGTTCTTC. Residues: CASTQGGSYNEQFF.

This clone appeared many times. The chain carries TRBV19 and TRBJ1-5, with TRBD1 as a possible D gene (6 bases). The CDR3 has 16 amino acids. Germline V gives CDR1 LNHDA, CDR2 SQIVND (reference sequence). V was trimmed by 9 bases and J by 1 base, leaving 19 bases between them. The CDR3 sequence: CASGLTGMGSNQPQHF. CDR3 coding DNA: TGTGCCAGCGGATTAACAGGGATGGGGAGCAATCAGCCCCAGCATTTT.

The sample holds one count of this clone. This chain uses TRBV5-1 with TRBJ2-1; TRBD1 matches at 9 bases. CDR3 length: 17 residues. V lost 4 bases, J lost 6 bases, and 14 bases stayed unmatched. The V gene's germline CDR1 is SGHRS and CDR2 YFSETQ. CDR3 protein: CASSPRAQGASVNEQFF. The CDR3 coding sequence is TGCGCCAGCAGCCCTAGGGCACAGGGGGCGAGCGTCAATGAGCAGTTCTTC.

V usage is TRBV3-1 (or the pseudogene TRBV3-2) and J usage is TRBJ2-3, with 14 bases aligning to TRBD2. V shed 3 bases, J shed 6 bases, and the junction held 8 bases outside the gene matches. The germline V gene has CDR1 LGHDT and CDR2 YNNKEL (reference sequence). This CDR3 has 17 amino acids. In DNA form, the CDR3 reads TGTGCCAGCAGCCACCTAATTGGGACTAGCGGGAGTGATACGCAGTATTTT. Its translation is CASSHLIGTSGSDTQYF.

The chain combines TRBV5-5 with TRBJ2-5; the D is unclear. The CDR3 runs to 13 residues. The ends were cut back, 2 bases at V and 2 bases at J, with 7 bases in the middle. Germline assignment: CDR1 SGHKS and CDR2 YYEKEE (reference sequence). The CDR3 DNA reads TGTGCCAGCAGCTTCAGGCCGCAAGAGACCCAGTACTTC. It encodes CASSFRPQETQYF.

The V call is TRBV29-1, the J call TRBJ2-3; a possible D gene is TRBD2 (6 bases). CDR3 size: 14 residues. V was trimmed by 4 bases and J by 6 bases, leaving 17 bases between them. CDR1 and CDR2 from the germline V gene are SQVTM and ANQGSEA. In nucleotides, the CDR3 is TGCAGCGTTGGAAGGAGTGGGGGGAAGGATACGCAGTATTTT. Residues: CSVGRSGGKDTQYF.

This clone was found a few times. The chain employs TRBV9 and TRBJ2-7, with 7 bases identical to TRBD2. The germline CDR1 and CDR2 sequences are SGDLS and YYNGEE. Trimming removed 2 bases from V and 2 bases from J; junction bases left unmatched: 7. CDR3 length: 15 amino acids. CDR3 region: CASSVGGGSTYEQYF. DNA of the CDR3: TGTGCCAGCAGCGTTGGGGGGGGAAGCACCTACGAGCAGTACTTC.

The rearrangement uses TRBV2 and TRBJ2-7, with 7 nucleotides matching TRBD1. The CDR3 has 14 amino acids. CDR1 SNHLY and CDR2 FYNNEI come from the germline V gene. J was trimmed by 3 bases and V by 6 bases; bases with no gene match: 8. The CDR3: CASSRTRDSYEQYF. CDR3 bases: TGTGCCAGCAGCCGCACGAGGGACAGCTACGAGCAGTACTTC.

V and J are TRBV4-1 and TRBJ1-5; TRBD1 matches 8 bases. CDR1 and CDR2 (germline): MGHRA, YSYEKL. With 1 base clipped from V and 4 bases from J, the junction kept 3 bases outside the gene matches. This CDR3 contains 15 residues. Here the CDR3 reads CASSQGYRGNQPQHF. The CDR3, as DNA: TGCGCCAGCAGCCAAGGGTACAGGGGGAATCAGCCCCAGCATTTT.

This clone showed up just once. This chain connects TRBV11-2 to TRBJ2-1; 9 bases line up with TRBD2. CDR3 size: 16 residues. The junction had 7 bases not matched to a gene; V was cut back by 5 bases and J by 2 bases. Germline assignment: CDR1 SGHAT and CDR2 FQNNGV. CDR3 coding DNA: TGTGCCAGCAGCCTGCTAGCGGGAAGTACCTACAATGAGCAGTTCTTC. As protein: CASSLLAGSTYNEQFF.

About this clone itself: Other nucleotide sequences in the sample specify the same CDR3. This chain uses TRBV19 with TRBJ1-2; 8 bases are shared with TRBD1. Trimming cost V 5 bases and J 4 bases; bases outside gene matches: 3. The CDR3 length is 13 residues. Germline V CDR1 and CDR2: LNHDA, SQIVND (reference sequence). CDR3 loop: CASSDRGSYGYTF. The CDR3 DNA sequence: TGTGCCAGTAGTGACAGGGGTAGCTATGGCTACACCTTC. Based on the CDR3 plus reference TRBV19 and TRBJ1-2, the full variable domain is DGGITQSPKYLFRKEGQNVTLSCEQNLNHDAMYWYRQDPGQGLRLIYYSQIVNDFQKGDIAEGYSVSREKKESFPLTVTSAQKNPTAFYLCASSDRGSYGYTFGSGTRLTVV.

This chain uses TRBV6-5 with TRBJ1-2, with D maybe TRBD1 (5 bases). Between the trimmed V and J ends, which lost 6 bases and 4 bases, there was a span of 12 bases. The CDR3 is made up of 13 amino acids. CDR1 is MNHEY, CDR2 SVGAGI, per germline. The CDR3 protein is CASRKLRGYGYTF. The CDR3 coding sequence is TGTGCCAGCAGAAAACTAAGGGGCTATGGCTACACCTTC.

V and J are TRBV7-9 and TRBJ2-1, with TRBD2 identical over 9 bases. Trimming at V came to 3 bases and at J to 3 bases, leaving 6 bases not matched to a gene. The CDR3 length is 16 residues. Germline V gene sequence: CDR1 SEHNR, CDR2 FQNEAQ (reference sequence). The CDR3 nucleotides read TGTGCCAGCAGCTTTTTGTCTAGCGGGGACTACAATGAGCAGTTCTTC. Translation gives CASSFLSSGDYNEQFF.

The chain carries TRBV29-1 and TRBJ2-2; TRBD2 matches 9 bases. The germline gives CDR1 SQVTM, CDR2 ANQGSEA. V trimming: 0 bases; J trimming: 7 bases; junction bases outside the gene matches: 12. This CDR3 region has 17 residues. The CDR3 coding sequence is TGCAGCGTTGAAGATTGGCGGGAGGGCTCCGTAGGCGGGGAGCTGTTTTTT. This sequence encodes CSVEDWREGSVGGELFF.

This chain links TRBV5-4 with TRBJ2-3; 8 bases map to TRBD2. V shed 4 bases, J shed 1 base, and the junction held 5 bases outside the gene matches. The CDR3 spans 15 residues. CDR1 is SGHNT and CDR2 is YYREEE in the germline V gene (reference sequence). CDR3: CASSKISGGTDTQYF. The CDR3 bases are TGTGCCAGCAGCAAGATTAGCGGGGGCACAGATACGCAGTATTTT. The full variable domain, with the rest looked up from reference TRBV5-4 and TRBJ2-3, is ETGVTQSPTHLIKTRGQQVTLRCSSQSGHNTVSWYQQALGQGPQFIFQYYREEENGRGNFPPRFSGLQFPNYSSELNVNALELDDSALYLCASSKISGGTDTQYFGPGTRLTVL.